The source of this T cell receptor beta chain is a study of cytomegalovirus exposure and HLA in healthy donors (dated by TCRdb to the late 2010s). Notes on the research overall: In an earlier analysis of 550 to 750 of the donors, 276 Gb of sequence data and 117 million unique TCR beta sequences from about 179 million T cells were reported. An early release covering about 600 HLA-typed donors comprised approximately 300 gigabases of sequencing data and around 80 million unique TCR sequences. Among the roughly 390 genotyped donors, 75% to 90% belonged to the genetic ancestry cluster associated with self-reported Caucasian donors. The study was designed to test whether signatures of past pathogen exposure could be identified by cataloging public T cell receptors. Using immunosequencing, the study profiled T cell repertoires from around 680 subjects and related those repertoires to cytomegalovirus serostatus. Along with the roughly 700-subject first cohort, a separate validation cohort of more than 90 different subjects was used. High-throughput TCR immunosequencing, statistical association of individual TCRs with disease status, and machine learning were combined to predict cytomegalovirus infection status. A later analysis re-examined previously published TCR beta repertoires from roughly 650 donors and added high-resolution HLA genotyping to investigate patterns of TCR occurrence. Rather than drawing on any new phenotypic data, the later analysis identified candidate immune exposures from TCR beta sequences and the way those sequences occurred across donors. An earlier analysis of fewer than 700 of the donors applied high-throughput TCR beta sequencing to assess whether each TCR beta V gene segment acted as functional or pseudogenic. Donor age, sex, ethnicity and CMV serostatus were compiled alongside the repertoire data. A later genetic analysis used genome-wide SNP genotypes for about three fifths of the roughly 700 donors, treating that subset as a discovery cohort. Every repertoire in the discovery cohort had been generated on one and the same sequencing platform. HLA typing included class I and class II loci at four-digit resolution. The number of donors typed differed by locus, with roughly 629-640 for A, B, C, DRB1 and DQB1, 522 for DQA1, 606 for DPA1, and around 450 for DPB1. Several DR-DQ haplotypes were handled as single units for association and clustering because linkage in the cohort was strong. Among roughly 400 genotyped donors of the cohort, an average of approximately 250,000 unique TCR beta nucleotide sequences were sequenced per donor, roughly 18% of them non-productive. Beyond this particular receptor, the publication reports: According to a later analysis, parvovirus B19, influenza, CMV and Epstein-Barr virus appeared linked to several top co-occurrence clusters. According to a later analysis, TCR association rates differed among HLA loci, with DRB1 alleles showing the most associated TCRs and HLA-C alleles showing the fewest. Because the 87-base-pair reads could not distinguish some IMGT-functional V segments, including TRBV6-2 and TRBV6-3, those segments were excluded. Immune exposure information for the cohort was limited to CMV serostatus. A few of the identified cytomegalovirus-associated TCR beta chains were confirmed in vitro to be specific for cytomegalovirus antigens. A cluster of highly shared sequence variants was judged likely to be a technical artifact of the sequencing pipeline. In a later genetic analysis, a missense DCLRE1C variant was associated with V-gene and J-gene trimming of TCR beta chains, and the association was replicated in an independent cohort. The classifier was reported to diagnose cytomegalovirus status with high specificity and sensitivity in both the original cohort and the validation cohort. Compared with the roughly 600-donor mean, donors in an Asian-associated ancestry cluster had fewer N-insertions in productive TCRs, according to a later genetic analysis. Most CMV-associated TCR beta chains appeared to be HLA-restricted in a later analysis, and the HLA associations seemed to be driven largely by CMV exposure. The study listed 150 to 200 TCR beta chains as associated with cytomegalovirus. Because counts were too low, about 17 rarely observed V segments, including chromosome 9 orphons, were excluded from the earlier analysis of several hundred of the donors. Because HLA typing was unavailable for some donors at each locus, only the typed subset was used in association tests. Across donors, most TCR sequences were observed very rarely, whereas some public TCRs were present in many individuals. Only TCR beta chains were sequenced in this cohort, and the absence of alpha or paired-chain data limited detectable features. A later analysis found that HLA-associated TCR beta chains were more clonally expanded and had lower generation probabilities than equally common non-associated chains. In an earlier analysis of 587 of the donors, most TCR beta V segments appeared in productive rearrangements about 90% or about 30% of the time, broadly matching IMGT annotations. The presence/absence analyses assumed that sequencing depth was roughly uniform across donors, and that assumption may not be true. A further reported finding was that TCR beta sequences accurately predicted the HLA-A and HLA-B alleles for most subjects in the first cohort. The authors suggested that the approach could potentially be generalized to other disease states and immunological phenotypes. Linkage disequilibrium might explain the correlated functional status among segregating V segments, but an unknown experimental factor could not be ruled out. In a later analysis, 15,000 to 20,000 TCR beta sequences were associated with specific HLA alleles at a false discovery rate of 0.05. Assigning TCR associations to individual alleles was difficult when HLA alleles, especially DR and DQ, strongly co-occurred.

The library was generated by the immunoSEQ multiplex PCR assay. The multiplex PCR relied on a mix of 60 forward primers for TCR Vbeta segments and 13 reverse primers for TCR Jbeta segments. Amplification of the CDR3 region of rearranged TCR beta genes was performed with a multiplex PCR assay on genomic DNA. On the Illumina HiSeq System, the amplified TCR beta libraries were sequenced as 87-base-pair reads. Per the authors' processing: A later analysis counted tens of millions of unique TCR beta chains across the 600 to 850 repertoires, and 9.5 million to 11 million of these chains were shared by at least two donors. To remove PCR and sequencing errors, raw reads were error-corrected and collapsed into unique sequences using a nearest-neighbor algorithm that merged closely related sequences. Alignment of CDR3 sequences to IMGT reference sequences was used to assign V, D and J gene segments. For a sequence to be retained, a match of at least six nucleotides was required to both a V gene segment and a J gene segment. A rearrangement was called productive if the CDR3 had no stop codons and remained in frame with V and J, and every other rearrangement was called non-productive. Following IMGT convention, CDR3 was defined as the stretch from the second conserved V-encoded cysteine to the conserved J-encoded phenylalanine. In an earlier analysis of approximately 500 of the donors, sequences lacking an unambiguous match to a single V gene segment were excluded. An earlier analysis of fewer than 750 of the donors called V segments functional above 56.7% productive rearrangements and segregating when the between-donor standard deviation exceeded 5%. A statistical classification framework was developed to diagnose cytomegalovirus status using the catalog of TCR beta chain sequences. A later analysis assigned V and J genes by comparing TCR nucleotide sequences with IMGT/GENE-DB human TR gene sequences. Using the TCRdist pipeline, a later analysis assigned CDR3 sequences along with most-parsimonious VDJ recombination scenarios. In a later analysis, each TCR beta chain was defined by its CDR3 amino acid sequence together with its V-gene family, and reads without a unique V-gene family were excluded. To address suspected cross-contamination and a sequencing artifact, a later analysis removed approximately 600 highly shared, low-generation-probability nucleotide sequences. In a later analysis, a clonal expansion index was calculated for each public chain from normalized within-repertoire ranks of inferred template counts. A later analysis computed generation probabilities with a VDJ recombination model fitted to out-of-frame rearrangements, and checked the results against IGoR. Hypergeometric tests were used in a later analysis to score TCR-TCR, TCR-HLA and TCR-CMV co-occurrence, with a repertoire-size bias correction applied to the TCR pairs. A later analysis estimated false discovery rates by permuting HLA or CMV assignments 20 times. A later analysis grouped co-occurring TCRs with DBSCAN, adding TCRdist sequence similarity when clustering within HLA-allele-positive subsets. Repertoires with fewer than 30,000 or more than 120,000 public chains, plus five repertoires with anomalous nucleotide sharing, were excluded from co-occurrence clustering. The clones in this table, taken by TCRdb from immuneACCESS, are in-frame only. Not every clone is retained; where verified, under half of the shortfall comes from an unresolved V gene, and the cause of the rest is unknown. From that table come the V and J calls and clone size; the DNA was used to work out D and trimming. Within this sample are over 100,000 clones, with 75% to 80% of them counted one time only. The ten biggest clones cover around 1% of the sample.

About this clone itself: The specificity of this receptor is unknown. No base qualities exist here, and no much larger clone lies one base off it.

In total, approximately 700 healthy bone marrow donors made up the cohort. At the time of sampling, every cohort member was nominally healthy, though immune exposures that went unrecorded were likely present. The donor was CMV seronegative and was included in the group of approximately 350 seronegative cohort members. A peripheral blood sample was collected from each donor, and TCR beta sequencing was performed on peripheral blood mononuclear cells. The Qiagen DNeasy Blood Extraction Kit was used to extract genomic DNA from the blood cell samples. V lost 5 bases and J lost 5 bases, and the count of bases not matched to a germline gene is 4. As encoded in the germline V gene (reference sequence), CDR1 is PRHDT while CDR2 is FYEKMQ. The CDR3 has 13 amino acids, counting the end cysteine and phenylalanine. Just CDR3 DNA is preserved here, 39 bases in frame from base 1.

This receptor was obtained from a male donor in good health and CMV-seronegative. The V gene is TRBV13 and the J gene is TRBJ1-1; TRBD1 aligns with 8 central bases. Sequenced material: PBMCs. The CDR3 here reads CASSGQGGTEAFF. The nucleotide sequence reads TGTGCCAGCAGCGGACAGGGCGGAACTGAAGCTTTCTTT.